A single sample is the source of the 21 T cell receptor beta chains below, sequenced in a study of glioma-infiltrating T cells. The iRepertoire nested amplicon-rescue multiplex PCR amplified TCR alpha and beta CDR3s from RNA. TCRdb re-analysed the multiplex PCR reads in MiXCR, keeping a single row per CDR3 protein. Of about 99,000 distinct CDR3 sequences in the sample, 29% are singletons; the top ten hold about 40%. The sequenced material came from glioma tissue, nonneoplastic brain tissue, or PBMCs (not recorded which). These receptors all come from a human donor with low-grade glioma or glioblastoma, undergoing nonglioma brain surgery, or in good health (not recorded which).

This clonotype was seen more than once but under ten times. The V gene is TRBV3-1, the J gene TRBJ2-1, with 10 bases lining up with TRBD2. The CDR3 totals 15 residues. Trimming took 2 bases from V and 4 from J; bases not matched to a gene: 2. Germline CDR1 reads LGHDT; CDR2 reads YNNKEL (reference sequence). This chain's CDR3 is CASSQMTSGYNEQFF. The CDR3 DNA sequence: TGTGCCAGCAGCCAAATGACTAGCGGGTACAATGAGCAGTTCTTC.

CDR3 in DNA: TGTGCCAGCAGTTTCGGGACAGGGGGCTTAAGTGGAAACACCATATATTTT. Translating gives CASSFGTGGLSGNTIYF. The chain couples TRBV12-3 or TRBV12-4 to TRBJ1-3, with TRBD1 matching 12 bases. J was trimmed by 3 bases and V by 3 bases; bases with no gene match: 6. The CDR3 has 17 amino acids.

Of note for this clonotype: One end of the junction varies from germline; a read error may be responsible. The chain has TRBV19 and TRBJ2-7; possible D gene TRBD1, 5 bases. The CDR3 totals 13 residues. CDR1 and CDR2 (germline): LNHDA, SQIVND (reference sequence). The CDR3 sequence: CASNMDTSYERYF. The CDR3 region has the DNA TGTGCCAGTAACATGGACACTTCCTACGAGCGGTACTTC.

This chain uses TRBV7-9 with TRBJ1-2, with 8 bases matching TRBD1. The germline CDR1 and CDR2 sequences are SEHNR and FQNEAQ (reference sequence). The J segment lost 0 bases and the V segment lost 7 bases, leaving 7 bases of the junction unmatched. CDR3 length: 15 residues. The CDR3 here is CASIRVTGANYGYTF. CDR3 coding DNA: TGTGCCAGCATCCGGGTGACAGGGGCTAACTATGGCTACACCTTC.

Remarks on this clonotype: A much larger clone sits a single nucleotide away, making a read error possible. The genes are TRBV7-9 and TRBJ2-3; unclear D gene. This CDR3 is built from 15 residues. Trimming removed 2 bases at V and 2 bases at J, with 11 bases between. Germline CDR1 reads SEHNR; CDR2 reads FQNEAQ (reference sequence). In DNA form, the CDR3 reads TGTGCCAGCAGCTTACGACATGGGCACACAGATACGCAGTATTTT. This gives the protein CASSLRHGHTDTQYF.

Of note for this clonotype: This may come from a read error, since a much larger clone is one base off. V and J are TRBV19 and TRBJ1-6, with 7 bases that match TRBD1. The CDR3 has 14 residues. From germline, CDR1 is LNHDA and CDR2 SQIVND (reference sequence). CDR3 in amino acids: CASERQGGNSPLNF. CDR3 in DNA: TGTGCCAGTGAACGACAGGGAGGTAATTCACCCCTCAACTTT.

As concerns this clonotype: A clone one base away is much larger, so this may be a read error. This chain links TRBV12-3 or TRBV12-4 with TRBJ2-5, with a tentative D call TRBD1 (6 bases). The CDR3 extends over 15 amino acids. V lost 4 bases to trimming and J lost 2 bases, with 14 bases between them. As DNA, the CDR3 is TGTGCCAGCAGTTCACCCCGGGACATTCAAGAGACCCAGTACTTC. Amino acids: CASSSPRDIQETQYF.

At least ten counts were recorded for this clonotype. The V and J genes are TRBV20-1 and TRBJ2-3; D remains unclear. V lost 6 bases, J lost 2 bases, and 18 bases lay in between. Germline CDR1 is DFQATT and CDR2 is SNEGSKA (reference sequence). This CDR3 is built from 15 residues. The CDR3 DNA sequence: TGCAGTGCAAGCTTGGCAAAAACCGTCACAGATACGCAGTATTTT. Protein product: CSASLAKTVTDTQYF.

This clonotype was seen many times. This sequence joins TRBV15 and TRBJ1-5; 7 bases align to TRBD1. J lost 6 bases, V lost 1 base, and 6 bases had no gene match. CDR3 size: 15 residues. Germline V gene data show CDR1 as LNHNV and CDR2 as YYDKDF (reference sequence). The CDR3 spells CATSRGGRGLQPQHF. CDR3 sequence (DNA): TGTGCCACCAGCAGAGGTGGGAGGGGGCTTCAGCCCCAGCATTTT. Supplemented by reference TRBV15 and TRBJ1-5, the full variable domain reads DAMVIQNPRYQVTQFGKPVTLSCSQTLNHNVMYWYQQKSSQAPKLLFHYYDKDFNNEADTPDNFQSRRPNTSFCFLDIRSPGLGDTAMYLCATSRGGRGLQPQHFGDGTRLSIL.

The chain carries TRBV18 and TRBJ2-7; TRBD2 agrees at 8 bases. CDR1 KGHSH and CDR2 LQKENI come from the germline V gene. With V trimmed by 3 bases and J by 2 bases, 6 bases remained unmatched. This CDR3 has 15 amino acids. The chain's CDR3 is CASSPTAGATYEQYF. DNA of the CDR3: TGTGCCAGCTCACCCACAGCGGGGGCCACCTACGAGCAGTACTTC. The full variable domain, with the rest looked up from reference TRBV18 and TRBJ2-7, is NAGVMQNPRHLVRRRGQEARLRCSPMKGHSHVYWYRQLPEEGLKFMVYLQKENIIDESGMPKERFSAEFPKEGPSILRIQQVVRGDSAAYFCASSPTAGATYEQYFGPGTRLTVT.

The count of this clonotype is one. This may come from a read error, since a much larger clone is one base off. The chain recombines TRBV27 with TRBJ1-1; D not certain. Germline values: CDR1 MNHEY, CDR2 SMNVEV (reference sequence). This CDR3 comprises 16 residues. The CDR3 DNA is TGTGCCAGCGGTTTATCAGATCGGGCCAAGAACACTGAAGCTTTCTTT. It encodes CASGLSDRAKNTEAFF.

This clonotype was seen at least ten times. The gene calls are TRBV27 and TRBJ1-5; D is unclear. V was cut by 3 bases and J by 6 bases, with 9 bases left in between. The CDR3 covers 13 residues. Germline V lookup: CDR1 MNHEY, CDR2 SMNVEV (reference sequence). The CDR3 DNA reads TGTGCCAGCAGTTTGGACGGCCTTCAGCCCCAGCATTTT. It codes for CASSLDGLQPQHF.

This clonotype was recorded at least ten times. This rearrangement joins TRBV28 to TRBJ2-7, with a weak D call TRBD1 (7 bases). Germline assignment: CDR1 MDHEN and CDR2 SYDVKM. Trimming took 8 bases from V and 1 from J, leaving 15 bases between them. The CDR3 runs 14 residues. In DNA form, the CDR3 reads TGTGCCAGCTCGCAGGGGGACTCTTCCTACGAGCAGTACTTC. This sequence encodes CASSQGDSSYEQYF.

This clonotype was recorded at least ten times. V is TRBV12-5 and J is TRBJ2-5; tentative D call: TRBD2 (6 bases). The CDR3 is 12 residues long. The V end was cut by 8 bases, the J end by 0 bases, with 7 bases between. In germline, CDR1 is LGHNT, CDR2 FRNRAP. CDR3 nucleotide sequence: TGTGCTAGTCGGGGGTACCAAGAGACCCAGTACTTC. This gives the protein CASRGYQETQYF.

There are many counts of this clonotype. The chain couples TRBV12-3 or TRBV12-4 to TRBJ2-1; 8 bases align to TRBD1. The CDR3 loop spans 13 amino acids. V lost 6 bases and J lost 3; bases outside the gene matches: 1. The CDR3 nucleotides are TGTGCCAGCAGAGACAGGGGCTACAATGAGCAGTTCTTC. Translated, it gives CASRDRGYNEQFF.

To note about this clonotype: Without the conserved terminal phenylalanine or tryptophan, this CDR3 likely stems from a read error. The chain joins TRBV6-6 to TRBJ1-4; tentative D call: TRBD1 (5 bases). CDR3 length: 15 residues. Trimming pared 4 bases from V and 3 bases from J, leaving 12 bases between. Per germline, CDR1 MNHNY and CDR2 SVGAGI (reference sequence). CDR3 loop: CASSSSPGANEKLFL. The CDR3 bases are TGTGCCAGCAGTTCCTCCCCGGGGGCTAATGAAAAACTGTTTCTT.

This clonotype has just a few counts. The CDR3 bases are TGTGCCAGCAGCTTAGCGCACGGTCAAGAGACCCAGTACTTC. Its protein product is CASSLAHGQETQYF. J is TRBJ2-5 and V is TRBV7-9, with no clear D. Germline CDR1 is SEHNR and CDR2 is FQNEAQ (reference sequence). Trimming left V 0 bases short and J 2 bases short, with 7 bases between. This CDR3 region has 14 residues. The full variable domain, completed using reference TRBV7-9 and TRBJ2-5, is DTGVSQNPRHKITKRGQNVTFRCDPISEHNRLYWYRQTLGQGPEFLTYFQNEAQLEKSRLLSDRFSAERPKGSFSTLEIQRTEQGDSAMYLCASSLAHGQETQYFGPGTRLLVL.

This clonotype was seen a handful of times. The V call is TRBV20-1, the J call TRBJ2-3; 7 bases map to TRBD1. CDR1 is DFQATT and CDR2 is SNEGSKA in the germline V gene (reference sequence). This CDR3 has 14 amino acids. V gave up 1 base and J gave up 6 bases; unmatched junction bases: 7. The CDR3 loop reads CSARVGGNTDTQYF. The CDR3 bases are TGCAGTGCTAGAGTAGGGGGCAACACCGATACGCAGTATTTT.

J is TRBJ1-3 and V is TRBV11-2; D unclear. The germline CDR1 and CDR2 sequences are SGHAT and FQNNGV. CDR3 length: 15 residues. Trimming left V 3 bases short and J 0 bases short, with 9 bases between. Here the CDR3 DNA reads TGTGCCAGCAGCTTCGACGGAAACTCTGGAAACACCATATATTTT. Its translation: CASSFDGNSGNTIYF.

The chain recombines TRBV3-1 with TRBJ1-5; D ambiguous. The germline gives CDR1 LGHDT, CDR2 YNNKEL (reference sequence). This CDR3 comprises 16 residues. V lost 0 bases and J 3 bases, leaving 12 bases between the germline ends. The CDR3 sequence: CASSQEVACLNQPQHF. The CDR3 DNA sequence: TGTGCCAGCAGCCAAGAAGTTGCTTGCCTCAATCAGCCCCAGCATTTT.

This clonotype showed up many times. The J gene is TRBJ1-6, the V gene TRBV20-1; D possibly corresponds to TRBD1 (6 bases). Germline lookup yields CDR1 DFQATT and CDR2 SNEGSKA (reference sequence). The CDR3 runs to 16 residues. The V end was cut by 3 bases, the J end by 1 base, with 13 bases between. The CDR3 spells CSASPGAVSYNSPLHF. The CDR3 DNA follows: TGCAGTGCTAGCCCGGGGGCGGTTTCCTATAATTCACCCCTCCACTTT.